This TCR beta chain was captured by sequencing in a study of T cell repertoires in cytomegalovirus infection. Study summary: Public TCR beta signature analysis indicated the presence of both CMV infection and matching HLA type. Overall study findings and caveats: In two of eight donors, the top clonotype was HLA-C-restricted CMV-specific.

Note on this clonotype: Its specificity is unknown.

TCRdb fed the reads into MiXCR, producing one record per CDR3 protein. The sample contains 100,000 or so distinct CDR3 sequences, 25% to 30% of which appear only once. This CDR3 is 15 amino acids long. Per the germline V gene, CDR1 is MRHNA and CDR2 is SNTAGT. V trimming: 2 bases; J trimming: 7 bases; junction bases outside the gene matches: 6. This specimen consisted of CD8+ T cells from cultured PBMCs, obtained from culture after CMV antigen stimulation. The rearrangement links TRBV6-4 to TRBJ2-1, with 9 bases identical to TRBD2. The sequence derives from a human donor in good health (CMV status not recorded). Some clones in this sample may be carry-over from other donors' samples. This CDR3 reads CASSDIAGGPNEQFF. The CDR3, as DNA: TGTGCCAGCAGTGACATCGCGGGGGGGCCTAATGAGCAGTTCTTC.